The 29 T cell receptor beta chains presented below share a single source sample, sequenced in a study of shared clonotypes between healthy human individuals. Sequenced by immunoSEQ multiplex PCR; TCRdb stores in-frame clones only, minus some. The data contain roughly 890,000 clones, about 91% of them singletons. Naive CD8 cells comprised CD45RO-negative, CCR7-positively selected cells, excluding terminally differentiated effector memory CD45RA+ cells. Sequencing input: naive CD8+ T cells sorted from blood. All receptors derive from a man younger than 40 in good health.

This chain links TRBV11-2 with TRBJ1-1; weak D call: TRBD1 (5 bases). Germline CDR1 and CDR2: SGHAT and FQNNGV. The CDR3 totals 15 residues. V lost 4 bases and J 2 bases, leaving 14 bases between the germline ends. In DNA, the CDR3 is TGTGCCAGCAGCTCGATTATGACAGACAACACTGAAGCTTTCTTT. Translating it yields CASSSIMTDNTEAFF.

J is TRBJ2-5 and V is TRBV27, with TRBD2 as a possible D gene (5 bases). Germline-derived CDR1 and CDR2 are MNHEY and SMNVEV (reference sequence). V shed 5 bases and J shed 2 bases, with 12 bases lying between them. The CDR3 totals 14 residues. CDR3 protein: CASSTGWEQETQYF. CDR3 coding DNA: TGTGCCAGCAGTACGGGGTGGGAGCAAGAGACCCAGTACTTC.

The chain uses TRBV27 and TRBJ1-4; possible D gene TRBD1, 6 bases. CDR1 is MNHEY, CDR2 SMNVEV, per germline (reference sequence). The CDR3 spans 19 residues. V shed 2 bases and J shed 0 bases, with 19 bases lying between them. The DNA of the CDR3 is TGTGCCAGCAGTTTACTATGGCAGGGGAGTATCCCAACTAATGAAAAACTGTTTTTT. Protein sequence: CASSLLWQGSIPTNEKLFF.

The chain uses TRBV5-1 and TRBJ2-1; the match to TRBD1 covers 7 bases. V lost 4 bases to trimming and J lost 5 bases; unmatched junction nucleotides: 6. Germline CDR1 SGHRS, CDR2 YFSETQ. The CDR3 length is 14 residues. The CDR3 coding sequence is TGCGCCAGCAGCGGGAGACAGGGCCACAATGAGCAGTTCTTC. This sequence encodes CASSGRQGHNEQFF. The full variable domain, in which reference TRBV5-1 and TRBJ2-1 provide the parts outside the CDR3, is KAGVTQTPRYLIKTRGQQVTLSCSPISGHRSVSWYQQTPGQGLQFLFEYFSETQRNKGNFPGRFSGRQFSNSRSEMNVSTLELGDSALYLCASSGRQGHNEQFFGPGTRLTVL.

This clone occurred once. As DNA, the CDR3 is TGTGCCAGCAGGTACCCGGGGACTAGCGGGAGAGGTTCAACTTCCTACGAGCAGTACTTC. Its translation is CASRYPGTSGRGSTSYEQYF. The V and J genes are TRBV2 and TRBJ2-7, with 14 bases fitting TRBD2. Germline V CDR1 and CDR2: SNHLY, FYNNEI. The length of the CDR3 is 20 residues. V was clipped by 6 bases and J by 1 base; unmatched bases: 17. Supplemented by reference TRBV2 and TRBJ2-7, the full variable domain reads EPEVTQTPSHQVTQMGQEVILRCVPISNHLYFYWYRQILGQKVEFLVSFYNNEISEKSEIFDDQFSVERPDGSNFTLKIRSTKLEDSAMYFCASRYPGTSGRGSTSYEQYFGPGTRLTVT.

This chain uses TRBV7-9 with TRBJ2-1; TRBD2 aligns across 7 bases. The J segment lost 6 bases and the V segment lost 6 bases, leaving 11 bases of the junction unmatched. This CDR3 is 15 amino acids long. Germline assignment: CDR1 SEHNR and CDR2 FQNEAQ (reference sequence). The CDR3 region is CASRRGEWESNEQFF. CDR3 nucleotide sequence: TGTGCCAGCAGACGGGGGGAGTGGGAGTCCAATGAGCAGTTCTTC.

This clone appeared once. The chain has TRBV11-3 and TRBJ2-1; D may be TRBD1 (6 bases). CDR1 and CDR2 from the germline V gene are SGHNT and YENEEA. The V gene lost 3 bases and the J gene lost 3 bases, with 12 bases spanning the gap. The CDR3 is made up of 15 amino acids. The CDR3 nucleotides read TGTGCCAGCAGCTTGCAGGAACAGGGCTACAATGAGCAGTTCTTC. Encoded protein: CASSLQEQGYNEQFF.

About this clone: The sample has other DNA sequences that encode this CDR3 too. J is TRBJ2-3 and V is TRBV5-1; D may correspond to TRBD1 or TRBD2 (6 bases each). The germline V and J ends were trimmed by 2 bases and 4 bases, with 11 bases remaining between them. From germline, CDR1 is SGHRS and CDR2 YFSETQ. The CDR3 runs 14 residues. The CDR3 sequence is CASSFLGGSDTQYF. CDR3 DNA sequence: TGCGCCAGCAGCTTTCTAGGGGGGTCAGATACGCAGTATTTT.

This chain connects TRBV5-1 to TRBJ2-7; TRBD1 matches at 11 bases. Germline V lookup: CDR1 SGHRS, CDR2 YFSETQ. V shed 5 bases and J 4 bases; nucleotides not matched to a gene: 11. The CDR3 consists of 16 residues. The CDR3 coding sequence is TGCGCCAGCAGACCCCATCCGGGACAGGGGGTGTACGAGCAGTACTTC. Protein: CASRPHPGQGVYEQYF.

The genes are TRBV27 and TRBJ2-7; TRBD1 agrees at 8 bases. There are 15 residues in the CDR3. Per the germline V gene, CDR1 is MNHEY and CDR2 is SMNVEV (reference sequence). V lost 5 bases to trimming and J lost 4 bases; unmatched junction nucleotides: 10. CDR3 sequence reads: CASSPSGGLGYEQYF. CDR3 coding DNA: TGTGCCAGCAGTCCTTCAGGGGGCCTCGGGTACGAGCAGTACTTC.

J is TRBJ1-1 and V is TRBV11-2; perhaps TRBD1 as D (5 bases). CDR1 SGHAT and CDR2 FQNNGV come from the germline V gene. This CDR3 comprises 12 residues. Trimming removed 4 bases from V and 7 bases from J, with 10 bases in between. DNA of the CDR3: TGTGCCAGCAGCTGGTCAGGGAATGAAGCTTTCTTT. Translating it yields CASSWSGNEAFF.

The J gene is TRBJ2-7, the V gene TRBV4-3; D unclear. V lost 3 bases and J 5 bases, leaving 11 bases between the germline ends. The CDR3 is 13 residues long. CDR1 is LGHNA and CDR2 is YSLEER in the germline V gene. The CDR3 coding sequence is TGCGCCAGCAGCCAGGTAGTAGGGCACGAGCAGTACTTC. The encoded protein is CASSQVVGHEQYF.

The rearrangement joins TRBV5-1 to TRBJ2-3, with 13 nucleotides matching TRBD2. CDR1 and CDR2 from the germline V gene are SGHRS and YFSETQ. CDR3 length equals 19 residues. V shed 1 base and J 3 bases; nucleotides not matched to a gene: 11. The CDR3 sequence is CASSLKGLAGEWETDTQYF. The CDR3 DNA follows: TGCGCCAGCAGCTTGAAAGGACTAGCGGGAGAGTGGGAAACAGATACGCAGTATTTT.

The chain couples TRBV6-5 to TRBJ2-7; D call uncertain. Trimming pared 0 bases from V and 6 bases from J, leaving 12 bases between. The CDR3 consists of 14 residues. CDR1 and CDR2 (germline): MNHEY, SVGAGI. CDR3 residues: CASSYSGPTGEQYF. As DNA, the CDR3 is TGTGCCAGCAGTTACTCTGGGCCTACGGGCGAGCAGTACTTC.

With regard to this clone: Other nucleotide sequences from this sample produce the same CDR3. The chain combines TRBV29-1 with TRBJ2-5; 10 bases agree with TRBD2. The trim removed 2 bases at V and 0 bases at J, leaving 0 bases unmatched. There are 14 residues in the CDR3. Germline CDR1 SQVTM, CDR2 ANQGSEA. In DNA form, the CDR3 reads TGCAGCGTTGAACTAGCGGGGGACCAAGAGACCCAGTACTTC. Its protein product is CSVELAGDQETQYF.

V and J are TRBV7-6 and TRBJ2-7; D assignment may be TRBD1 or TRBD2 (5 bases each). The ends were cut back, 8 bases at V and 5 bases at J, with 19 bases in the middle. The CDR3 has 14 amino acids. Germline-derived CDR1 and CDR2 are SGHVS and FNYEAQ. The CDR3 is CASSVGPGRNEQYF. In nucleotides, the CDR3 is TGTGCCAGCTCCGTGGGGCCGGGGCGGAACGAGCAGTACTTC.

Here the CDR3 DNA reads TGTGCCGGCACCGAGACAGTGGGTAGCAATCAGCCCCAGCATTTT. Residues: CAGTETVGSNQPQHF. The chain couples TRBV2 to TRBJ1-5; the D gene is possibly TRBD1 (5 bases). This CDR3 contains 15 residues. Trimming took 11 bases from V and 0 from J, leaving 17 bases between them. Germline values: CDR1 SNHLY, CDR2 FYNNEI.

The V call is TRBV10-3, the J call TRBJ2-3, with D possibly matching TRBD2 (6 bases). The CDR3 extends over 16 amino acids. The germline V and J ends were trimmed by 6 bases and 1 base, with 17 bases remaining between them. The V gene's germline CDR1 is ENHRY and CDR2 SYGVKD. CDR3 sequence (DNA): TGTGCCATCAGCGAGGGAGGCAACCCGCGCACAGATACGCAGTATTTT. It codes for CAISEGGNPRTDTQYF.

This clone occurred once. The chain couples TRBV18 to TRBJ2-1; 9 bases are a match to TRBD2. With V trimmed by 6 bases and J by 14 bases, 20 bases remained unmatched. This CDR3 comprises 16 residues. Germline-derived CDR1 and CDR2 are KGHSH and LQKENI. This chain's CDR3 is CASSRRAREGQFREFF. Here the CDR3 DNA reads TGTGCCAGCTCTCGGCGGGCGCGGGAGGGCCAATTCCGAGAGTTCTTC.

This chain links TRBV27 with TRBJ2-7; no clear D gene. Trimming took off 8 bases at V and 2 bases at J, with 13 bases between the two ends. The CDR3 length is 13 residues. CDR1 is MNHEY, CDR2 SMNVEV, per germline (reference sequence). The CDR3 sequence is CASGYGFPYEQYF. The CDR3 DNA reads as TGTGCCAGCGGATACGGGTTTCCCTACGAGCAGTACTTC.

DNA for the CDR3: TGTGCCAGCAGTGAGTGGACGGCAGGGGGCTACGAGCAGTACTTC. It specifies CASSEWTAGGYEQYF. The chain combines TRBV2 with TRBJ2-7; 7 nucleotides align to TRBD1. Per germline, CDR1 SNHLY and CDR2 FYNNEI. V was pared by 3 bases and J by 3 bases, with 8 bases of the junction left unmatched. This CDR3 comprises 15 residues. Using reference TRBV2 and TRBJ2-7 for the parts outside the CDR3, the full variable domain is EPEVTQTPSHQVTQMGQEVILRCVPISNHLYFYWYRQILGQKVEFLVSFYNNEISEKSEIFDDQFSVERPDGSNFTLKIRSTKLEDSAMYFCASSEWTAGGYEQYFGPGTRLTVT.

There are a few counts of this clone. This chain uses TRBV6-6 with TRBJ2-1; D not certain. Germline values: CDR1 MNHNY, CDR2 SVGAGI (reference sequence). Trimming shortened V by 2 bases and J by 8 bases, and 4 bases separated the two germline ends. The CDR3 has 11 amino acids. CDR3 coding DNA: TGTGCCAGCAGTTACCAGTATGAGCAGTTCTTC. Translation: CASSYQYEQFF.

J is TRBJ2-5 and V is TRBV19; D is perhaps TRBD1 (5 bases). Germline CDR1 LNHDA, CDR2 SQIVND (reference sequence). CDR3 size: 14 residues. The V end was cut by 2 bases, the J end by 0 bases, with 7 bases between. The CDR3 bases are TGTGCCAGTAGTATACAGGACAACCAAGAGACCCAGTACTTC. This codes for CASSIQDNQETQYF.

Comment on this clone: It is unclear where the CDR3 begins or ends on the DNA, so no DNA is shown, and the CDR3 is as TCRdb lists it. The chain uses TRBV2 and TRBJ2-1; no DNA check was done on the table's D call, TRBD1. The CDR3 length equals 16 residues, ends included. Germline V gene lookup returns CDR1 SNHLY and CDR2 FYNNEI. CDR3 amino acids: CASNFGAGQGDNEQFF.

The chain is built from TRBV5-6 and TRBJ2-5; 7 nucleotides agree with TRBD2. CDR3 length: 15 residues. V lost 0 bases to trimming and J lost 2 bases; unmatched junction nucleotides: 4. Germline assignment: CDR1 SGHDT and CDR2 YYEEEE. CDR3 sequence reads: CASSLGRSGQETQYF. The CDR3 bases are TGTGCCAGCAGCTTGGGTCGTAGCGGGCAAGAGACCCAGTACTTC.

Concerning this clone: Other DNA sequences in the same sample also yield this CDR3. The J gene is TRBJ2-3, the V gene TRBV9; TRBD2 matches at 8 bases. J lost 0 bases, V lost 0 bases, and 0 bases had no gene match. Germline values: CDR1 SGDLS, CDR2 YYNGEE. The CDR3 is 15 amino acids. This CDR3 is CASSVGLASTDTQYF. Here the CDR3 DNA reads TGTGCCAGCAGCGTAGGACTAGCGAGCACAGATACGCAGTATTTT. Complete variable domain (other parts from reference TRBV9 and TRBJ2-3): DSGVTQTPKHLITATGQRVTLRCSPRSGDLSVYWYQQSLDQGLQFLIQYYNGEERAKGNILERFSAQQFPDLHSELNLSSLELGDSALYFCASSVGLASTDTQYFGPGTRLTVL.

CDR3 nucleotide sequence: TGTGCCAGCCGGGCGGGACAGGTACTCTACGAGCAGTACTTC. It encodes CASRAGQVLYEQYF. V is TRBV2 and J is TRBJ2-7; 8 bases are a match to TRBD1. Germline V gene sequence: CDR1 SNHLY, CDR2 FYNNEI. This CDR3 is built from 14 residues. V shed 8 bases, J shed 3 bases, and the junction held 9 bases outside the gene matches.

This clone was counted a few times. The same CDR3 is also encoded by other DNA sequences in this sample. This chain connects TRBV11-2 to TRBJ2-7, with D uncertain. This CDR3 has 11 amino acids. V shed 2 bases and J shed 3 bases, with 2 bases lying between them. Germline CDR1 and CDR2: SGHAT and FQNNGV. The CDR3 loop is CASSLIYEQYF. CDR3 DNA: TGTGCCAGCAGCTTAATCTACGAGCAGTACTTC. Combining the CDR3 with reference TRBV11-2 and TRBJ2-7 gives the whole variable domain EAGVAQSPRYKIIEKRQSVAFWCNPISGHATLYWYQQILGQGPKLLIQFQNNGVVDDSQLPKDRFSAERLKGVDSTLKIQPAKLEDSAVYLCASSLIYEQYFGPGTRLTVT.

The rearrangement uses TRBV11-3 and TRBJ2-7, with unresolved D. Germline V CDR1 and CDR2: SGHNT, YENEEA. V lost 3 bases, J lost 7 bases, and 10 bases lay in between. This CDR3 contains 12 residues. DNA of the CDR3: TGTGCCAGCAGCTTCAAGGGCATAGAGCAGTACTTC. Its protein is CASSFKGIEQYF.